Presented here are 19 T cell receptor beta chains from one specimen sequenced in a study of blood T cells in healthy people across ages. It was with a sample-barcoded 5' primer and a J-beta primer mix that a second PCR of roughly 7 to 12 cycles was run. TCRdb re-called the 5' RACE reads with MiXCR, one entry per CDR3 protein. Among roughly 1.5 million distinct CDR3 sequences listed, approximately 42% were seen once. The sequenced material came from blood. The receptor source for this set is a young woman in good health.

The rearrangement links TRBV12-3 or TRBV12-4 to TRBJ2-4; D possibly matches TRBD1 or TRBD2 (6 bases each). The CDR3 loop spans 17 amino acids. With 3 bases removed from V and 0 bases from J, the gap between germline ends came to 15 bases. DNA for the CDR3: TGTGCCAGCAGTTTCCATCAGGGGACTCTAGCCAAAAACATTCAGTACTTC. It is translated as CASSFHQGTLAKNIQYF.

The rearrangement joins TRBV20-1 to TRBJ2-5, with D perhaps TRBD2 (6 bases). V lost 3 bases and J lost 7, with 18 bases in between. The CDR3 has 14 residues. Germline CDR1 and CDR2: DFQATT and SNEGSKA (reference sequence). CDR3 protein: CSAREGTLKGTQYF. DNA of the CDR3: TGCAGTGCTAGGGAGGGTACTTTGAAGGGGACCCAGTACTTC.

This clonotype came up a few times. The V call is TRBV7-9, the J call TRBJ2-7; 12 bases are shared with TRBD2. In germline, CDR1 is SEHNR, CDR2 FQNEAQ (reference sequence). This CDR3 spans 15 amino acids. J lost 7 bases, V lost 1 base, and 5 bases had no gene match. This chain's CDR3 is CASSLGTSGIGEQYF. As DNA, the CDR3 is TGTGCCAGCAGCTTAGGGACTAGCGGGATTGGGGAGCAGTACTTC.

V gene TRBV7-9 combines with J gene TRBJ1-1; D remains unclear. Trimming took 8 bases from V and 0 from J, leaving 7 bases between them. CDR1 is SEHNR and CDR2 is FQNEAQ in the germline V gene (reference sequence). The CDR3 covers 12 residues. CDR3 nucleotides: TGTGCCAGCCCGGATTTGAACACTGAAGCTTTCTTT. It yields the protein CASPDLNTEAFF. The full variable domain, rest sourced from reference TRBV7-9 and TRBJ1-1, is DTGVSQNPRHKITKRGQNVTFRCDPISEHNRLYWYRQTLGQGPEFLTYFQNEAQLEKSRLLSDRFSAERPKGSFSTLEIQRTEQGDSAMYLCASPDLNTEAFFGQGTRLTVV.

This clonotype appeared a few times. This chain's CDR3 is CASSLSRYHGYTF. The CDR3 DNA is TGTGCCAGCAGTCTTAGCCGTTATCATGGCTACACCTTC. V and J are TRBV27 and TRBJ1-2; D not resolved. Germline V gene lookup returns CDR1 MNHEY and CDR2 SMNVEV (reference sequence). This CDR3 is 13 amino acids long. V lost 5 bases, J lost 6 bases, and 13 bases lay in between.

V gene TRBV2 combines with J gene TRBJ2-3; TRBD2 matches at 9 bases. Germline V gene sequence: CDR1 SNHLY, CDR2 FYNNEI. The CDR3 runs 14 residues. Germline trimming cut 7 bases from V and 3 bases from J; bases unmatched to any gene: 5. The CDR3 loop reads CASTPSGATDTQYF. The CDR3 coding sequence is TGTGCCAGCACCCCTAGCGGGGCTACAGATACGCAGTATTTT.

The CDR3 here is CASSPVSDRGIYGYTF. CDR3 nucleotides: TGTGCCAGCAGTCCTGTTTCGGACAGGGGGATTTATGGCTACACCTTC. V and J are TRBV28 and TRBJ1-2; 10 positions agree with TRBD1. The length of the CDR3 is 16 residues. CDR1 is MDHEN, CDR2 SYDVKM, per germline. With 5 bases clipped from V and 5 bases from J, the junction kept 11 bases outside the gene matches.

The gene calls are TRBV20-1 and TRBJ1-1, with D perhaps TRBD1 (5 bases). CDR1 DFQATT and CDR2 SNEGSKA come from the germline V gene (reference sequence). Trimming removed 3 bases at V and 0 bases at J, with 14 bases between. The CDR3 is made up of 15 amino acids. CDR3 in DNA: TGCAGTGCTAGGGTCAGGGCCCACATGAACACTGAAGCTTTCTTT. Translated, it gives CSARVRAHMNTEAFF.

The chain uses TRBV7-2 and TRBJ2-7; TRBD1 might be the D (6 bases). Deletions cut 5 bases from V and 6 bases from J, with 11 bases between. This CDR3 is 12 amino acids long. Germline CDR1 SGHTA, CDR2 FQGNSA. The CDR3 spells CASSSTGCEQYF. The DNA of the CDR3 is TGTGCCAGCAGCAGCACAGGGTGCGAGCAGTACTTC.

The chain uses TRBV3-1 and TRBJ2-7; a weak D match, TRBD2 (5 bases). Between the trimmed V and J ends, which lost 0 bases and 0 bases, there was a span of 9 bases. Germline loops: CDR1 LGHDT, CDR2 YNNKEL (reference sequence). The CDR3 is 15 residues long. CDR3 region: CASSQDWAGSYEQYF. DNA for the CDR3: TGTGCCAGCAGCCAAGATTGGGCGGGCTCCTACGAGCAGTACTTC.

This clonotype was detected only a few times. The rearrangement links TRBV7-2 to TRBJ2-3; the match to TRBD2 covers 11 bases. Losses at the gene ends were 5 bases for V and 6 bases for J; bases not matched to a gene: 4. The CDR3 runs 14 residues. Germline assignment: CDR1 SGHTA and CDR2 FQGNSA. The CDR3 region has the DNA TGTGCCAGCAGCCCACTAGCGGGAGACGATACGCAGTATTTT. Its protein is CASSPLAGDDTQYF.

The V gene is TRBV15, the J gene TRBJ2-3; 8 bases are a match to TRBD1. V trimming: 0 bases; J trimming: 6 bases; junction bases outside the gene matches: 8. Germline V CDR1 and CDR2: LNHNV, YYDKDF (reference sequence). The CDR3 is 16 residues long. The CDR3 loop reads CATSRDRTGSFDTQYF. The CDR3 DNA follows: TGTGCCACCAGCAGAGATAGGACAGGGTCCTTTGATACGCAGTATTTT.

V is TRBV5-1 and J is TRBJ2-3; no firm D call. The CDR3 has 15 amino acids. The germline V and J ends were trimmed by 5 bases and 5 bases, with 18 bases remaining between them. Germline CDR1 is SGHRS and CDR2 is YFSETQ. Here the CDR3 DNA reads TGCGCCAGCAGTGTCGGTTACGCCAAGGGAGATACGCAGTATTTT. Protein: CASSVGYAKGDTQYF.

This clonotype has more than one count but fewer than ten. The chain joins TRBV11-2 to TRBJ1-2; D gene unclear. Germline V CDR1 and CDR2: SGHAT, FQNNGV. With 5 bases removed from V and 2 bases from J, the gap between germline ends came to 15 bases. The CDR3 is 15 amino acids. Written as DNA, the CDR3 is TGTGCCAGCAGCCCGATGGCCTCCCCCAACTATGGCTACACCTTC. The encoded protein is CASSPMASPNYGYTF.

This clonotype was picked up a small number of times. This chain connects TRBV7-9 to TRBJ2-4; tentative D call: TRBD2 (5 bases). The CDR3 sequence is 14 residues long. Germline-derived CDR1 and CDR2 are SEHNR and FQNEAQ (reference sequence). V was pared by 5 bases and J by 1 base, with 9 bases between. The CDR3: CASSAGEAKNIQYF. CDR3 in DNA: TGTGCCAGCAGCGCCGGGGAGGCCAAAAACATTCAGTACTTC.

This clonotype has more than one count but fewer than ten. V and J are TRBV5-4 and TRBJ1-2; 7 nucleotides agree with TRBD1. Trimming removed 4 bases from V and 6 bases from J; junction bases left unmatched: 9. Germline assignment: CDR1 SGHNT and CDR2 YYREEE (reference sequence). This CDR3 region has 14 residues. The DNA of the CDR3 is TGTGCCAGCAGCCGACCCCAAACAGGGGATGGCTACACCTTC. It specifies CASSRPQTGDGYTF.

The chain uses TRBV6-6 and TRBJ2-1; 10 bases map to TRBD2. The CDR3 spans 15 residues. V dropped 6 bases and J dropped 5; count of bases not matched to a gene: 7. Looked up from germline, CDR1 is MNHNY and CDR2 is SVGAGI (reference sequence). The DNA for the CDR3 is TGTGCCAGCAGCCGACGGACTAGCGGAGACAATGAGCAGTTCTTC. Its protein product is CASSRRTSGDNEQFF.

V gene TRBV6-6 combines with J gene TRBJ2-5, with TRBD2 identical over 9 bases. Matching the DNA end better, TRBJ2-1 makes the J call doubtful. Germline loops: CDR1 MNHNY, CDR2 SVGAGI (reference sequence). CDR3 length: 15 residues. This CDR3 is CASSYWRGGPETQFF. In nucleotides, the CDR3 is TGTGCCAGCAGTTACTGGCGGGGGGGCCCAGAGACCCAGTTCTTC.

V and J are TRBV10-3 and TRBJ2-7; 8 positions match TRBD2. The DNA matches TRBJ2-5 better at its end, which makes the J call doubtful. The CDR3 is made up of 15 amino acids. CDR1 is ENHRY, CDR2 SYGVKD, per germline. The CDR3: CAISEAIAGIETQYF. The DNA of the CDR3 is TGTGCCATCAGTGAGGCCATAGCGGGAATAGAGACCCAGTACTTC.